The 26 T cell receptor delta chains below come from one sample, sequenced in a study of γδ T cells in repeated Plasmodium falciparum infection. TCRdb reanalysed the multiplex PCR reads with CATT. The sample carries around 46,000 delta-chain clones, 1.6% recorded once. Vgamma9/Vdelta2+ and Vdelta2-negative gammadelta T cells were flow-sorted from PBMC for bulk sequencing. Sequencing was done on a sample of gamma-delta T cells from blood. These TCRs come from a pool of human donors (malaria-infected and uninfected, not separated).

This clone was detected only a few times. The mismatch at residue 5 between this DNA's translation and the TCRdb protein of a much larger clone likely reflects a read error; the protein shown is translated from the DNA. The CDR3 reads CALGGLVPLGSSSQCTDKLIF. CDR3 DNA: TGTGCTCTTGGGGGACTAGTACCTCTGGGGTCCTCCAGTCAATGCACCGATAAACTCATCTTT. The J gene is TRDJ1, the V gene TRDV1, with D maybe TRDD3 (6 bases). TCRdb does not report a J gene; here it was assigned by matching the DNA to germline references. The ends were cut back, 4 bases at V and 1 base at J, with 31 bases in the middle. There are 21 residues in the CDR3. Germline values: CDR1 TSWWSYY, CDR2 QGS.

In its sample, this clone is medium-sized. Other nucleotide sequences in the sample specify the same CDR3. This rearrangement joins TRDV1 to TRDJ1, with TRDD3 identical over 9 bases. After removal of 7 bases from V and 11 bases from J, the junction contained 35 bases not matched to a gene. Germline CDR1 TSWWSYY, CDR2 QGS. The length of the CDR3 is 21 residues. The CDR3 sequence is CALALIGATRTGGVPTKRLIF. The CDR3 DNA reads TGTGCTCTTGCCTTAATAGGGGCTACCCGTACTGGGGGAGTACCCACAAAACGGCTCATCTTT.

The genes are TRDV1 and TRDJ1; the match to TRDD3 covers 9 bases. The J gene is absent in TCRdb and was assigned here via DNA matching to germline. The CDR3 contains 20 residues. Germline V gene sequence: CDR1 TSWWSYY, CDR2 QGS. In nucleotides, the CDR3 is TGTTCTGCAGTCGGGGCCTCCGTTTACTGGGGATACGCGTACACCGATAAACTCATCTTT. Its protein product is CSAVGASVYWGYAYTDKLIF.

This clone was counted many times. The amino acid sequence in TCRdb belongs to a much larger clone and departs from this DNA's translation at residue 18, likely a sequencing read error; the sequence shown is translated from the DNA. The chain combines TRDV1 with TRDJ1, with 8 bases identical to TRDD3. Per germline, CDR1 TSWWSYY and CDR2 QGS. CDR3 length equals 21 residues. CDR3 nucleotides: TGTGCTCTTGGGGAACATATGGCGGCCTACTGGGGGGCCCGGTGGACCGATAGACTCATCTTT. This codes for CALGEHMAAYWGARWTDRLIF.

This clone has only a few counts. A far more abundant clone sits one base away, making this likely a read error. This sample includes further DNA sequences coding for the same CDR3. The chain uses TRDV1 and TRDJ1, with 13 bases aligning to TRDD3. J was trimmed by 10 bases and V by 2 bases; bases with no gene match: 37. In germline, CDR1 is TSWWSYY, CDR2 QGS. The CDR3 runs 25 residues. CDR3 coding DNA: TGTGCTCTTGGGGAAATTTCGGCTCCCTCCCGGGCCCCGTACTGGGGGATACGGGTTACAATAGGACTCATCTTT. This sequence encodes CALGEISAPSRAPYWGIRVTIGLIF.

This clone was counted a few times. The protein that TCRdb holds for this DNA derives from a much larger clone and differs from the translated DNA at residue 8, which likely indicates a read error; the protein shown here is translated from the DNA. V and J are TRDV1 and TRDJ3; TRDD3 matches at 10 bases. The J gene, not given by TCRdb, was assigned here from a germline match of the nucleotide sequence. This CDR3 has 26 residues. Looked up from germline, CDR1 is TSWWSYY and CDR2 is QGS. With 4 bases clipped from V and 0 bases from J, the junction kept 27 bases outside the gene matches. The CDR3 DNA follows: TGTGCTCTTGGGGGAACTAAAGCCCAAAAGGGGGATACGCTTAGGGAGTTCTCCTGGGACACCCGACAGATGTTTTTC. It translates to CALGGTKAQKGDTLREFSWDTRQMFF.

With respect to this clone: A far larger clone differs by one base, so this is likely a read error. Other DNA sequences in this specimen translate into the identical CDR3. The chain couples TRDV1 to TRDJ2; either TRDD2 or TRDD3 may supply D (5 bases each). Germline V CDR1 and CDR2: TSWWSYY, QGS. With 4 bases removed from V and 10 bases from J, the gap between germline ends came to 19 bases. The CDR3 extends over 15 amino acids. DNA of the CDR3: TGTGCTCTTGGGGTCGTGGGATTTCCTGCGGGACAACTCTTCTTT. Protein sequence: CALGVVGFPAGQLFF.

This clone was picked up a small number of times. For this DNA, TCRdb reports the protein of a much larger clone, which diverges at residue 13, most likely from a read error; the protein presented here is translated directly from the DNA. Called V gene: TRDV2; the J gene was not called. The CDR3 is made up of 14 amino acids. Germline lookup yields CDR1 GEAIGNYY and CDR2 EKD. The CDR3 protein is CACTIIPKTDKLTF. The DNA for the CDR3 is TGTGCCTGTACGATTATACCCAAAACCGATAAACTCACCTTT.

This clone was counted a few times. TCRdb shows a much larger clone's protein in place of this DNA's translation, and the two differ at residue 3, likely through a read error; the protein shown is translated from the DNA. The rearrangement joins TRDV1 to TRDJ1; weak D call: TRDD3 (6 bases). Per germline, CDR1 TSWWSYY and CDR2 QGS. This CDR3 comprises 16 residues. The CDR3 DNA is TGTGCTCCTGGGGAAGAGCCCCCAACGTACACCGATAAACTCATCTTT. Its protein is CAPGEEPPTYTDKLIF.

Details on this clone: TCRdb attributes to this sequence the protein of a much larger clone, which differs from the DNA translation at residue 16; a read error is likely, and the protein displayed is translated from the DNA. The chain carries TRDV1 and TRDJ1; 8 bases fit TRDD3. TCRdb leaves out the J gene; it was filled in here by matching the DNA to germline. This CDR3 comprises 19 residues. Germline CDR1 is TSWWSYY and CDR2 is QGS. The CDR3 here is CALGVTTTGILLYTDRLIF. The DNA for the CDR3 is TGTGCTCTTGGGGTTACTACCACGGGGATACTTCTGTACACCGATAGACTCATCTTT.

This clone has just a few counts. TCRdb's entry gives the protein of a much larger clone, which mismatches this DNA's translation at residue 17, likely from a read error; the protein reported here is translated from the DNA. The V gene call reads TRDV3; no J gene was called. The CDR3 extends over 19 amino acids. Germline CDR1 reads TVYSNPD; CDR2 reads GDNSRS (reference sequence). The DNA of the CDR3 is TGTGCCATACGTGCTCATTCTGAATTGTGCGAAAGTGCCACCGATAAATTCATCTTT. The encoded protein is CAIRAHSELCESATDKFIF.

There are many counts of this clone. The protein in TCRdb stems from a much larger clone and differs at residue 11 from this DNA's translation, likely a read error; here the protein is translated from the DNA. V usage is TRDV1 and J usage is TRDJ2; D might be TRDD3 (5 bases). The J gene is not listed in TCRdb, so it was assigned here from a DNA match to germline. This CDR3 contains 21 residues. Germline loops: CDR1 TSWWSYY, CDR2 QGS. The V and J ends lost 2 bases and 4 bases respectively, with 29 bases between them. CDR3 sequence (DNA): TGTGCTCTTGGGGAAGAGTCGTACCATGAAACGGGCAAAGGGGAGACAGCACAACTCTTCTTT. The encoded protein is CALGEESYHETGKGETAQLFF.

On this clone: A far larger clone is just one base off, so this is likely a read error. The chain links TRDV1 to TRDJ1; TRDD3 agrees at 13 bases. TCRdb supplies no J gene; here it was assigned by aligning the nucleotide sequence to germline. The V gene end was trimmed by 0 bases and the J gene end by 4 bases; junction bases not matched to a gene: 23. Germline CDR1 TSWWSYY, CDR2 QGS. This CDR3 has 23 amino acids. CDR3 region: CALGELYYGSLLGDTGGCDKLIF. In DNA, the CDR3 is TGTGCTCTTGGGGAACTATACTACGGGTCCCTACTGGGGGATACGGGGGGTTGCGATAAACTCATCTTT.

This clone came up many times. TCRdb attributes to this sequence the protein of a much larger clone, which differs from the DNA translation at residue 3; a read error is likely, and the protein displayed is translated from the DNA. The V call is TRDV2, the J call TRDJ1; maybe TRDD2 (6 bases). No J gene is reported in TCRdb; it was inferred here by comparing the DNA with germline. Per the germline V gene, CDR1 is GEAIGNYY and CDR2 is EKD. This CDR3 spans 20 amino acids. The germline V and J ends were trimmed by 9 bases and 0 bases, with 34 bases remaining between them. CDR3 loop: CARKLYTPSRGLIYTDKLIF. The CDR3 DNA sequence: TGTGCCCGCAAGCTCTACACTCCTTCCCGGGGACTTATTTACACCGATAAACTCATCTTT.

Of note for this clone: A far larger clone is one nucleotide away, so this likely arose from a read error. This same CDR3 is encoded by further DNA sequences in the sample. The DNA for the CDR3 is TGTGCTCTTGGGGAAAGGGCGCTTCCTACGGTACTGGGGGACACCGATAAACTTATCTTT. It translates to CALGERALPTVLGDTDKLIF. TRDV1 is the V gene, and the J gene was not called; the table's D call TRDD3 went unverified against the DNA. The CDR3 has 20 amino acids. CDR1 TSWWSYY and CDR2 QGS come from the germline V gene.

This clone has just a few counts. One junction end disagrees with the germline gene, perhaps due to a read error. Other DNA sequences in this specimen translate into the identical CDR3. This chain joins TRDV1 and TRDJ1; D call uncertain. Germline-derived CDR1 and CDR2 are TSWWSYY and QGS. The CDR3 has 19 residues. The CDR3 spells CALGELPEPGSGYTDKLIF. Written as DNA, the CDR3 is TGTGCTCTTGGGGAACTACCCGAACCGGGGTCCGGGTACACAGATAAACTCATATTT.

This clone was seen a handful of times. The TCRdb protein comes from a much larger clone and disagrees with this DNA's translation at residues 8 and 16, likely due to a read error; the protein given here is derived from the DNA. The chain has TRAV38-2/DV8 and TRDJ1; tentative D call: TRDD1 (6 bases). No J segment appears in TCRdb, so it was assigned here by matching the sequence to germline. Per the germline V gene, CDR1 is TSESDYY and CDR2 is QEAYKQQN. Trimming left V 0 bases short and J 0 bases short, with 33 bases between. This CDR3 spans 23 amino acids. CDR3: CAYRSATRRIVLEPAPYTDKLIF. Here the CDR3 DNA reads TGTGCTTATAGGAGCGCGACCCGTCGAATAGTACTGGAGCCCGCGCCGTACACCGATAAACTCATCTTT.

This clone was seen a few times. A far larger clone lies a single base away; this is likely a read error. The same CDR3 also results from other DNA sequences found in this sample. V gene TRDV1 combines with J gene TRDJ1, with 9 bases identical to TRDD3. The CDR3 runs to 19 residues. CDR1 is TSWWSYY, CDR2 QGS, per germline. Here the CDR3 reads CALGERAYLGDGGTDKLIF. DNA for the CDR3: TGTGCTCTCGGGGAACGGGCCTACCTGGGGGATGGAGGAACCGATAAACTCATCTTT.

In its sample, this clone was seen a few times. A far larger clone is one base from this, pointing to a likely read error. This specimen includes other DNA sequences encoding the same CDR3. The J gene is TRDJ1, the V gene TRDV1; D might be TRDD3 (6 bases). Matching the DNA to germline supplied the J gene, which TCRdb does not give. CDR1 is TSWWSYY and CDR2 is QGS in the germline V gene. This CDR3 contains 19 residues. As DNA, the CDR3 is TGTGCCCTTGGGGGCCGGAGAGCTGGGCAACCTAGGCTCACCGATAAACTCATCTTT. It codes for CALGGRRAGQPRLTDKLIF.

This clone was detected many times. At the DNA level, this CDR3 is encoded by other sequences in the same sample as well. The rearrangement joins TRDV2 to TRDJ1; 13 bases agree with TRDD3. Since TCRdb gives no J gene, matching the DNA to germline was used here to assign it. Germline CDR1 and CDR2: GEAIGNYY and EKD. With 3 bases clipped from V and 0 bases from J, the junction kept 6 bases outside the gene matches. The CDR3 has 17 amino acids. As DNA, the CDR3 is TGTGCCTGTGACCCCGTACTGGGGGATACGCACACCGATAAACTCATCTTT. Translation: CACDPVLGDTHTDKLIF.

This clone was seen ten or more times. At one end the junction does not follow the germline gene, possibly because of a read error. The sample has other DNA sequences that encode this CDR3 too. The chain joins TRDV1 to TRDJ1, with D tentatively TRDD3 (6 bases). The CDR3 is made up of 21 amino acids. Germline V gene lookup returns CDR1 TSWWSYY and CDR2 QGS. CDR3 protein: CALGELVVRVWGSINTDKLIF. DNA of the CDR3: TGTGCTCTTGGGGAACTAGTCGTCCGCGTGTGGGGGTCAATTAACACAGATAAACTCATCTTT.

This clone appeared a few times. The protein given by TCRdb reflects a much larger clone and differs at residue 24 from this DNA's translation, likely from a read error; the protein shown is the DNA's translation. No J gene was called, and the V gene is TRDV1; TRDD3 is the table's D call and was not checked against the DNA. This CDR3 contains 26 residues. Germline CDR1 reads TSWWSYY; CDR2 reads QGS. In nucleotides, the CDR3 is TGTGCTCTTGGGGAACTGGTCCCAATCCTTCTCTTACTGGGGGATAATGAGGGTGCGGGCACCGATAAACCCATCTTT. As protein: CALGELVPILLLLGDNEGAGTDKPIF.

Of note for this clone: The translation of this DNA and the TCRdb protein of a much larger clone differ at residue 5, probably owing to a read error; the protein shown here is translated from the DNA. The chain couples TRDV1 to TRDJ1; maybe TRDD2 (8 bases). TCRdb does not report a J gene; here it was assigned by matching the DNA to germline references. The CDR3 covers 22 residues. The V end was cut by 4 bases, the J end by 5 bases, with 38 bases between. The germline gives CDR1 TSWWSYY, CDR2 QGS. CDR3 coding DNA: TGTGCTCTTGGGGGACTAGTGTTGTCCGGACCCCCTTCCTATCTGGGGGTTGATAAACTCATCTTT. It specifies CALGGLVLSGPPSYLGVDKLIF.

A word on this clone: The protein given by TCRdb reflects a much larger clone and differs at residue 18 from this DNA's translation, likely from a read error; the protein shown is the DNA's translation. The chain has TRDV1 and TRDJ1; weak D call: TRDD1 (5 bases). Germline matching of the DNA provided the J gene here, since TCRdb leaves it blank. The germline V and J ends were trimmed by 0 bases and 0 bases, with 35 bases remaining between them. CDR3 size: 24 residues. Looked up from germline, CDR1 is TSWWSYY and CDR2 is QGS. This CDR3 is CALGELGYVDSKLGAGRNTDKLIF. CDR3 coding DNA: TGTGCTCTTGGGGAACTGGGTTACGTTGATAGTAAACTCGGGGCCGGACGTAACACCGATAAACTCATCTTT.

This clone occurred many times. This rearrangement joins TRDV2 to TRDJ1; 7 positions agree with TRDD3. V was clipped by 1 base and J by 1 base; unmatched bases: 14. This CDR3 is built from 18 residues. Germline V gene data show CDR1 as GEAIGNYY and CDR2 as EKD. The CDR3 region has the DNA TGTGCCTGTGACACTATCGCAGCCGAGGGATACTCCACCGATAAACTCATCTTT. It translates to CACDTIAAEGYSTDKLIF.

As concerns this clone: The amino acid sequence in TCRdb belongs to a much larger clone and departs from this DNA's translation at residue 11, likely a sequencing read error; the sequence shown is translated from the DNA. V usage is TRDV2 and J usage is TRDJ1; TRDD3 matches 11 bases. There are 16 residues in the CDR3. CDR1 and CDR2 from the germline V gene are GEAIGNYY and EKD. The V gene end was trimmed by 5 bases and the J gene end by 4 bases; junction bases not matched to a gene: 11. The CDR3 nucleotides read TGTGCCTGTGTCGGACTGGGGGATAGAGGAGGCGATAAACTCATCTTT. Amino acids: CACVGLGDRGGDKLIF.